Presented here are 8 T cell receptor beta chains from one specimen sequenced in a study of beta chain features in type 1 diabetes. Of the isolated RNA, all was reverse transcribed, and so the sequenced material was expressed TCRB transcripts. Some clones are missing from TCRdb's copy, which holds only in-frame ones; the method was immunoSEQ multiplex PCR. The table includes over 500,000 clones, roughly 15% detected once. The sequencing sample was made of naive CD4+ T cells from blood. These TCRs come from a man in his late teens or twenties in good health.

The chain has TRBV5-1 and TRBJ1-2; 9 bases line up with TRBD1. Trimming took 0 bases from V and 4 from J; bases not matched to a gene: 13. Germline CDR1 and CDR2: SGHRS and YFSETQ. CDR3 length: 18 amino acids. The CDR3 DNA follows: TGCGCCAGCAGCTTGGGGGCTCCGGGACAGGGAGTTTCCTATGGCTACACCTTC. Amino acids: CASSLGAPGQGVSYGYTF.

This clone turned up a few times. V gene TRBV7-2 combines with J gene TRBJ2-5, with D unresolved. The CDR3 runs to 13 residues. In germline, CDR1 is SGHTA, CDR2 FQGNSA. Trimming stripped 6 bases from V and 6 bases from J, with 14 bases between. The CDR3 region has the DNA TGTGCCAGCAGACTACTTGGCAGACAGACCCAGTACTTC. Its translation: CASRLLGRQTQYF.

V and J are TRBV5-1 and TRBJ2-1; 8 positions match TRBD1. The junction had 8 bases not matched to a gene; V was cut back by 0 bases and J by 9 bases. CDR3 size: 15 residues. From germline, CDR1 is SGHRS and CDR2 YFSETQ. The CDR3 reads CASSLGQGRFGEQFF. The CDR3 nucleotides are TGCGCCAGCAGCTTGGGACAGGGGAGATTTGGTGAGCAGTTCTTC.

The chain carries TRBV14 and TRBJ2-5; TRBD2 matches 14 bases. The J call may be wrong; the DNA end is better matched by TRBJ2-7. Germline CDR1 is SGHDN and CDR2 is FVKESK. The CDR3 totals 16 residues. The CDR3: CASSQMGLAGVYEQYF. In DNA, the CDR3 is TGTGCCAGCAGCCAAATGGGACTAGCGGGAGTCTACGAGCAGTACTTC.

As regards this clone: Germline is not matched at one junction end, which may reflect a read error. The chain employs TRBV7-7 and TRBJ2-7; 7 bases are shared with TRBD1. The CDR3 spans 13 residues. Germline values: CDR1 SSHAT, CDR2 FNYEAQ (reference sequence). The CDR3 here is CASSRDRAYEQYF. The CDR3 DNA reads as TGTGCTAGCAGCCGGGACAGAGCCTACGAGCAGTACTTC.

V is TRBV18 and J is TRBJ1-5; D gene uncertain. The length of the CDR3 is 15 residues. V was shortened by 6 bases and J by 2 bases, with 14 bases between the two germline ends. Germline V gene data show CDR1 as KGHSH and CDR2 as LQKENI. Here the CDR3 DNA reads TGTGCCAGCTCGACGGGTCAAGTGGGCAATCAGCCCCAGCATTTT. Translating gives CASSTGQVGNQPQHF.

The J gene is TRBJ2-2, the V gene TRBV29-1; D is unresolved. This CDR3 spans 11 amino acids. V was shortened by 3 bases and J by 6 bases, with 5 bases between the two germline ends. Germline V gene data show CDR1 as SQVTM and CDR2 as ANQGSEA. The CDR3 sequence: CSVESPGELFF. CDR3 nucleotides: TGCAGCGTTGAGTCCCCCGGGGAGCTGTTTTTT.

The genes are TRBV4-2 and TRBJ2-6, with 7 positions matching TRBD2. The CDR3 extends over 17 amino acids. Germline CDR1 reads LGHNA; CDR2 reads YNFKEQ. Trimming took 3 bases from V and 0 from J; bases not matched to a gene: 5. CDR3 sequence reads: CASSHRGEVSGANVLTF. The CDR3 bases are TGTGCCAGCAGCCATCGGGGGGAGGTCTCTGGGGCCAACGTCCTGACTTTC.